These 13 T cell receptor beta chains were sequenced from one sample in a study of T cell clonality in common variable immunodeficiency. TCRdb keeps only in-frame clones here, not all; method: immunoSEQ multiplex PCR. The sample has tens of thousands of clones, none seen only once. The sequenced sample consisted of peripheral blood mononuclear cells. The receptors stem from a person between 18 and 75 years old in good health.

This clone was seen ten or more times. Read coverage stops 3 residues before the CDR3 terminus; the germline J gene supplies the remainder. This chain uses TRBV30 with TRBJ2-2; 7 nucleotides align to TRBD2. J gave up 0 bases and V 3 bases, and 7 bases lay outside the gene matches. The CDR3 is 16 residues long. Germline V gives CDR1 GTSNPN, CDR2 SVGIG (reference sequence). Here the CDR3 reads CAWRRLAGANTGELFF. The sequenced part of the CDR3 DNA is TGTGCCTGGAGGCGCTTAGCGGGCGCGAACACCGGGGAG.

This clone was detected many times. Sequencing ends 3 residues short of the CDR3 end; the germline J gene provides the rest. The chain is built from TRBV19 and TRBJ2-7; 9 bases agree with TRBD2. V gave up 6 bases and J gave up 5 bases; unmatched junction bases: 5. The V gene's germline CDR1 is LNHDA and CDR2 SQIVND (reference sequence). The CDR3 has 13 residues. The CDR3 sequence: CASRRRGGDEQYF. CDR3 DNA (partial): TGTGCCAGTAGGCGGCGGGGGGGCGACGAG.

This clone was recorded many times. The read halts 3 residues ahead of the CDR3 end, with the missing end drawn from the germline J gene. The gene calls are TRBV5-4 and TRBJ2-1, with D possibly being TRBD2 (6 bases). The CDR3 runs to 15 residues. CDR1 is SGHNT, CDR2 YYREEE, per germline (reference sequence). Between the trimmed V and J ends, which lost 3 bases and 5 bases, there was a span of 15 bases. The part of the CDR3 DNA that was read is TGTGCCAGCAGCTCCCTCGGGGGAGGTAACAATGAG. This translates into CASSSLGGGNNE. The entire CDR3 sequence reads CASSSLGGGNNEQFF.

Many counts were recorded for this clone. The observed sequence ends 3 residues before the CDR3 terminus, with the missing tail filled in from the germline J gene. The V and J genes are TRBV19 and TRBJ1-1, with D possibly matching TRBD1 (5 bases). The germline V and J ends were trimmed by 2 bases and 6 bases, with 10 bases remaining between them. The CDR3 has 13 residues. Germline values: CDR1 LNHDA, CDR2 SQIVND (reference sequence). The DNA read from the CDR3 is TGTGCCAGTAGTATAAGTCGAGGGGCTGAA. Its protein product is CASSISRGAE. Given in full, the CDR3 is CASSISRGAEAFF.

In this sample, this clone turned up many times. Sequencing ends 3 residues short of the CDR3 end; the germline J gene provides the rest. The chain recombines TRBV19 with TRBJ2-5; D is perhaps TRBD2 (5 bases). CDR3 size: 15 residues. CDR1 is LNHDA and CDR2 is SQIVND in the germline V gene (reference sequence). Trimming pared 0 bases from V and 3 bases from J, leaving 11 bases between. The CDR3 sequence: CASSIELTREETQYF. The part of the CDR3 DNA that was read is TGTGCCAGTAGTATAGAGCTCACTAGGGAAGAGACC.

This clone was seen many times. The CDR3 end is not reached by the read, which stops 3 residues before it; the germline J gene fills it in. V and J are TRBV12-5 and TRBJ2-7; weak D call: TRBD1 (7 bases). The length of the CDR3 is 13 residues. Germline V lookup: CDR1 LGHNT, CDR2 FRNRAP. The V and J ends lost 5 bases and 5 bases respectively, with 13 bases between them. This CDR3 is CASGPGGYHEQYF. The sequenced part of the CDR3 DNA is TGTGCTAGTGGTCCAGGGGGGTATCACGAG. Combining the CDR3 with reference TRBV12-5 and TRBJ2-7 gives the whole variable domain DARVTQTPRHKVTEMGQEVTMRCQPILGHNTVFWYRQTMMQGLELLAYFRNRAPLDDSGMPKDRFSAEMPDATLATLKIQPSEPRDSAVYFCASGPGGYHEQYFGPGTRLTVT.

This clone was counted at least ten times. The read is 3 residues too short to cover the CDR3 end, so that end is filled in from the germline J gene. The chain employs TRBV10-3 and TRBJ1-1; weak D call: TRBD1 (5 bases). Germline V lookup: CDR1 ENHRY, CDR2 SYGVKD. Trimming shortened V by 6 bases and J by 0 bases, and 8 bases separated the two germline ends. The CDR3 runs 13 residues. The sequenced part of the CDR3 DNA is TGTGCCATCAGGGACACCTTGAACACTGAA. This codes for CAIRDTLNTE. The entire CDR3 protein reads CAIRDTLNTEAFF.

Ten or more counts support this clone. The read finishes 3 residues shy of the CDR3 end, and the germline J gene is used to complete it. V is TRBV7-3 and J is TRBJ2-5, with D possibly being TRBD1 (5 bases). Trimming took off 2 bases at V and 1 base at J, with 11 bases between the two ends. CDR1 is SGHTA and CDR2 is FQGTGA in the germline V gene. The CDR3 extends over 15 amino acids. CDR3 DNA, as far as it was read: TGTGCCAGCAGCTTAGGTTCAGGGATCCAAGAGACC. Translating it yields CASSLGSGIQET. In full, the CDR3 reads CASSLGSGIQETQYF.

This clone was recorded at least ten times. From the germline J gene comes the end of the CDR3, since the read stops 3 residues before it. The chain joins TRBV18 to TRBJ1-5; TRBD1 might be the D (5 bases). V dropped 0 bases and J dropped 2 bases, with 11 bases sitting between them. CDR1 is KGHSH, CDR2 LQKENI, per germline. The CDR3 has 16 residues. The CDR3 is CASSPPGQGGNQPQHF. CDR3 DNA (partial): TGTGCCAGCTCACCACCGGGGCAGGGAGGCAATCAGCCC.

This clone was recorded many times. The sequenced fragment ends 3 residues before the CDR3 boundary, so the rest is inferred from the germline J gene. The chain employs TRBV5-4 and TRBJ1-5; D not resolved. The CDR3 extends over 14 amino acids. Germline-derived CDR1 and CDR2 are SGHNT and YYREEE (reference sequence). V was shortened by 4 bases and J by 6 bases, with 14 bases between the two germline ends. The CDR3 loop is CASSPDGDTQPQHF. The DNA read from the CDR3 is TGTGCCAGCAGCCCGGACGGGGATACTCAGCCC. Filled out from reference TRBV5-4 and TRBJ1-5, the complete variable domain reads ETGVTQSPTHLIKTRGQQVTLRCSSQSGHNTVSWYQQALGQGPQFIFQYYREEENGRGNFPPRFSGLQFPNYSSELNVNALELDDSALYLCASSPDGDTQPQHFGDGTRLSIL.

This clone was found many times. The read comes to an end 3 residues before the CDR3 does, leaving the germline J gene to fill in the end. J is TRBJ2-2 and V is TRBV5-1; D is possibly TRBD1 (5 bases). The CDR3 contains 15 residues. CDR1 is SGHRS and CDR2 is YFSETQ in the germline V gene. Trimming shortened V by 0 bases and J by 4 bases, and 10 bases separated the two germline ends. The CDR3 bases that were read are TGCGCCAGCAGCTTGGAAGGGGCCGGCACCGGGGAG. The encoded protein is CASSLEGAGTGE. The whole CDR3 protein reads CASSLEGAGTGELFF.

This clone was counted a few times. Incomplete CDR3 DNA: TGTGCCAGCAGCCCCAGGAATGAC. Amino acid sequence: CASSPRND. The full CDR3 protein is CASSPRNDYTF. The chain carries TRBV7-9 and TRBJ1-2; D remains unclear. Sequencing ends 3 residues short of the CDR3 end; the germline J gene provides the rest. The CDR3 extends over 11 amino acids. The germline gives CDR1 SEHNR, CDR2 FQNEAQ (reference sequence). The full variable domain, completed using reference TRBV7-9 and TRBJ1-2, is DTGVSQNPRHKITKRGQNVTFRCDPISEHNRLYWYRQTLGQGPEFLTYFQNEAQLEKSRLLSDRFSAERPKGSFSTLEIQRTEQGDSAMYLCASSPRNDYTFGSGTRLTVV.

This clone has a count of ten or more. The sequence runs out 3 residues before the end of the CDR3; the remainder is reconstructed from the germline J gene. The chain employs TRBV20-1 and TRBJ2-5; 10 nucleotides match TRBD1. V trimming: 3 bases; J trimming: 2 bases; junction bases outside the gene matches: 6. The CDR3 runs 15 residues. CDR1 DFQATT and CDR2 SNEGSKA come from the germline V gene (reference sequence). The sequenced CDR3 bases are TGCAGTGCTAGGGCCCTGGGACAGGGGCAAGAGACC. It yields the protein CSARALGQGQET. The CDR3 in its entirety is CSARALGQGQETQYF.